These T cell receptor beta chains were read from a single sample in a study of graft-versus-host responses after intestinal transplantation. Generated by immunoSEQ multiplex PCR, the TCRdb table keeps only in-frame clones and is missing some. The sample lists 10,000 or so clones, about 95% occurring once. The specimen comprised bone marrow, sampled 521 days after intestinal transplantation. The receptors here all came from a human patient who received an intestinal transplant, so some T cells may come from the graft donor. Each CDR3 is given with its conserved first and last residue. The D gene is left open where the match is weak. The listing skips clone size in some rows; elsewhere it reads once, few, many or a size class.

j_call | v_call | clone_size | d_call | cdr3_nt | cdr3_aa
TRBJ2-3 | TRBV7-2 | . | TRBD2 | TGTGCCAGCGCCCTCGGGAGGGCCACAGATACGCAGTATTTT | CASALGRATDTQYF
TRBJ1-1 | TRBV14 | . | TRBD1 | TGTGCCAGCAGCCACTCAACAGGGGCCAGCACTGAAGCTTTCTTT | CASSHSTGASTEAFF
TRBJ2-1 | TRBV7-2 | . | . | TGTGCCAGCAGCTTCCCGGGCCTTTACAATGAGCAGTTCTTC | CASSFPGLYNEQFF
TRBJ2-7 | TRBV28 | . | . | TGTGCCAGCAGTTTACTTGACAGAAACTACGAGCAGTACTTC | CASSLLDRNYEQYF
TRBJ2-5 | TRBV5-4 | . | TRBD2 | TGTGCCAGCAGCTTGGAGGCTAGCGGGAGGGGCTCAGAGACCCAGTACTTC | CASSLEASGRGSETQYF
TRBJ1-2 | TRBV27 | . | TRBD1 | TGTGCCAGCAGATCAGACAGGGACGGAGGCTACACCTTC | CASRSDRDGGYTF
TRBJ1-2 | TRBV19 | . | . | TGTGCCAGTAGTATAGCCCCGACGGGGAAATATGGCTACACCTTC | CASSIAPTGKYGYTF
TRBJ2-7 | TRBV7-9 | . | TRBD2 | TGTGCCAGCAGCTTACACGGGGGGGAGCAGTACTTC | CASSLHGGEQYF
TRBJ2-7 | TRBV19 | . | TRBD2 | TGTGCCAGTAGTATCCGGCCTAGCGGGCCCTACGAGCAGTACTTC | CASSIRPSGPYEQYF
TRBJ1-1 | TRBV11-3 | . | TRBD1 | TGCGCCAGCAGGGGGACGGGAACTGAAGCTTTCTTT | CASRGTGTEAFF
TRBJ1-2 | TRBV29-1 | . | . | TGCAGCGTTGATAGGACAGCTTATGGCTACACCTTC | CSVDRTAYGYTF
TRBJ2-5 | TRBV7-2 | . | TRBD2 | TGTGCCAGCACCTCGGGACTAGCGGGATCACGGGGGACCCAGTACTTC | CASTSGLAGSRGTQYF
TRBJ2-1 | TRBV18 | . | . | TGTGCCAGCTCACCCCTAGATGAGCAGTTCTTC | CASSPLDEQFF
TRBJ2-3 | TRBV6-4 | once | TRBD2 | TGTGCCAGCAGTGTGTTTAGCGGGAGGGCAGATACGCAGTATTTT | CASSVFSGRADTQYF
TRBJ1-5 | TRBV27 | . | . | TGTGCCAGCAGTTTGGACGTGAACAATCAGCCCCAGCATTTT | CASSLDVNNQPQHF
TRBJ1-3 | TRBV27 | . | . | TGTGCCAGCAGTTTAGGGGTGAGCTCTGGAAACACCATATATTTT | CASSLGVSSGNTIYF
TRBJ2-3 | TRBV10-2 | . | . | TGCGCCAGCAGTGAGGCTGGAGCCCAGGCGAGGACAGATACGCAGTATTTT | CASSEAGAQARTDTQYF
TRBJ2-2 | TRBV11-2 | . | TRBD2 | TGTGCCAGCAGCTTGTCTAGCGGGAGTTACACCGGGGAGCTGTTTTTT | CASSLSSGSYTGELFF
TRBJ1-5 | TRBV27 | . | . | TGTGCCAGCAGTTTATGGCTAGGCAATCAGCCCCAGCATTTT | CASSLWLGNQPQHF
TRBJ2-3 | TRBV5-1 | . | . | TGCGCCAGCAGCTCCCCCGGGGTTTTTGGCACAGATACGCAGTATTTT | CASSSPGVFGTDTQYF
TRBJ2-7 | TRBV5-1 | . | . | TGCGCCAGCAGTTGGGGTGTTAGGACGGATAACTACGAGCAGTACTTC | CASSWGVRTDNYEQYF
TRBJ2-3 | TRBV2 | . | . | TGTGCCAGCATCCTCGGGGATACGCAGTATTTT | CASILGDTQYF
TRBJ2-7 | TRBV11-1 | . | TRBD1 | TGTGCCAGCAGCTCGACAGGGTCCTACGAGCAGTACTTC | CASSSTGSYEQYF
TRBJ2-2 | TRBV4-3 | . | TRBD2 | TGCGCCAGCAGCCAAGTGCTAGCGGTCCCCGGGGAGCTGTTTTTT | CASSQVLAVPGELFF
TRBJ2-1 | TRBV27 | . | TRBD2 | TGTGCCAGCAGTTTCGGGACTAGCGGGGGGGATGAGCAGTTCTTC | CASSFGTSGGDEQFF
TRBJ2-7 | TRBV29-1 | . | . | TGCAGCGTTGTTCCGTCCGACGGGTTTCAGTACTTC | CSVVPSDGFQYF
TRBJ2-7 | TRBV11-3 | . | . | TGTGCCAGCAGTTTCGGGGACGGCTACGAGCAGTACTTC | CASSFGDGYEQYF
TRBJ2-7 | TRBV5-6 | once | . | TGTGCCAGCAGCTTGGCAGGGAAGCCCTACGAGCAGTACTTC | CASSLAGKPYEQYF
TRBJ1-2 | TRBV23-1 | . | . | TGCGCCAGCAGTCAACTGAAGGAAGGTCCTAACTATGGCTACACCTTC | CASSQLKEGPNYGYTF
TRBJ2-7 | TRBV29-1 | . | . | TGCAGCGTTGTACCCGAGACCTCCTACGAGCAGTACTTC | CSVVPETSYEQYF
TRBJ2-7 | TRBV10-3 | . | TRBD1 | TGTGCCATCAGTGTTCGGGGCCCCAGGGGGTTATCCTACGAGCAGTACTTC | CAISVRGPRGLSYEQYF
TRBJ2-1 | TRBV7-6 | . | TRBD2 | TGTGCCAGCAGCTTGGGGGGGGTGAATGAGCAGTTCTTC | CASSLGGVNEQFF
TRBJ2-3 | TRBV7-8 | . | . | TGTGCCAGCAGCAGCTATACCGGGACAAGCCAGTATTTT | CASSSYTGTSQYF
TRBJ2-3 | TRBV7-6 | . | . | TGTGCCAGCAGCCCCGCTAGCACAGATACGCAGTATTTT | CASSPASTDTQYF
TRBJ2-1 | TRBV19 | . | . | TGTGCCAGTACCGAGATGGGGGGTATCAATGAGCAGTTCTTC | CASTEMGGINEQFF
TRBJ2-7 | TRBV28 | . | TRBD1 | TGTGCCAGCAGAGGAGCAGGGGGACCCTACGAGCAGTACTTC | CASRGAGGPYEQYF
TRBJ1-5 | TRBV28 | . | . | TGTGCCAGCAGTATTGACAGCACCTACAATCAGCCCCAGCATTTT | CASSIDSTYNQPQHF
TRBJ1-4 | TRBV28 | . | . | TGTGCCAGCAGTTCCCGGACAGCCGCAACTAATGAAAAACTGTTTTTT | CASSSRTAATNEKLFF
TRBJ2-7 | TRBV6-5 | . | . | TGTGCCAGCAGTTACTCTCAGGGATCGTACGAGCAGTACTTC | CASSYSQGSYEQYF
TRBJ2-7 | TRBV5-4 | . | . | TGTGCCAGCAGCTTGGGATACGGACTGGGCAACTCCGAGCAGTACTTC | CASSLGYGLGNSEQYF